Following are 27 T cell receptor beta chains from one sample sequenced in a study of CD4 T cells in relation to SARS-CoV-2 and coronaviruses (dated by TCRdb to the early 2020s). The protocol used for the library was the immunoSEQ multiplex PCR assay. The table was pulled from immuneACCESS by TCRdb, which kept in-frame rearrangements only. Such tables lose some clones; where checked, under half of the loss comes from unresolved V genes, and the rest has no known cause. The sample table holds some 11,000 clones, of which 75% to 85% were seen once. Approximately 24% of the sample rests with the top ten. CD4+ T cells from unexposed donors were collected before the COVID-19 pandemic (2011-2018). Following 10 days of culture, the EasySep CD4+ T cell isolation kit was used to isolate CD4+ T cells. Their antigens remain unidentified. Material for sequencing was CD4+ T cells from PBMCs, cultured in vitro. Source of these receptors: a human donor in good health.

The V gene is TRBV5-1, the J gene TRBJ2-7; 9 bases are a match to TRBD1. The CDR3 extends over 14 amino acids. Germline V gene lookup returns CDR1 SGHRS and CDR2 YFSETQ. After removal of 4 bases from V and 8 bases from J, the junction contained 10 bases not matched to a gene. CDR3 bases: TGCGCCAGCAGCCTTACCGGGACAGGGCGACAGCAGTACTTC. Protein product: CASSLTGTGRQQYF.

Points on this clone: Since the CDR3 does not end with the conserved phenylalanine or tryptophan, this likely comes from a read error. It is unclear where the CDR3 begins or ends on the DNA, so no DNA is shown, and the CDR3 is as TCRdb lists it. The CDR3 here is CASSLYMGIRGRY. V is TRBV11-2 and J is TRBJ1-1; the table's D gene call, TRBD1, was not cross checked with the DNA. CDR1 and CDR2 (germline): SGHAT, FQNNGV. Counting both end residues, the CDR3 totals 13 amino acids.

The chain links TRBV14 to TRBJ2-1, with a tentative D call TRBD2 (5 bases). The CDR3 contains 13 residues. Germline lookup yields CDR1 SGHDN and CDR2 FVKESK. Trimming pared 3 bases from V and 4 bases from J, leaving 7 bases between. CDR3 coding DNA: TGTGCCAGCAGCCAGAGACTATACAATGAGCAGTTCTTC. As protein: CASSQRLYNEQFF.

The chain recombines TRBV5-1 with TRBJ2-2, with 7 positions matching TRBD2. The CDR3 spans 16 residues. Germline CDR1 SGHRS, CDR2 YFSETQ. The V segment lost 4 bases and the J segment 1 base; nucleotides outside the gene matches: 7. The CDR3 is CASSPLTGGNTGELFF. The CDR3 DNA is TGCGCCAGCAGCCCGTTAACGGGGGGGAACACCGGGGAGCTGTTTTTT.

The chain is built from TRBV12-3 or TRBV12-4 and TRBJ1-1, with a tentative D call TRBD1 (6 bases). The length of the CDR3 is 13 residues. Trimming took 6 bases from V and 8 from J, leaving 16 bases between them. The CDR3 nucleotides are TGTGCCAGCAGATTGCCCGGGGGCGGGGAAGCTTTCTTT. Protein product: CASRLPGGGEAFF.

The gene calls are TRBV5-6 and TRBJ2-5, with D unclear. The CDR3 has 13 amino acids. Germline V gives CDR1 SGHDT, CDR2 YYEEEE. V lost 4 bases and J lost 5, with 12 bases in between. In DNA form, the CDR3 reads TGTGCCAGCAGCCCAGGATTTGGGGAGACCCAGTACTTC. Protein: CASSPGFGETQYF. Variable domain in full (rest from reference TRBV5-6 and TRBJ2-5): DAGVTQSPTHLIKTRGQQVTLRCSPKSGHDTVSWYQQALGQGPQFIFQYYEEEERQRGNFPDRFSGHQFPNYSSELNVNALLLGDSALYLCASSPGFGETQYFGPGTRLLVL.

The chain recombines TRBV7-9 with TRBJ1-1; D may be TRBD1 (6 bases). CDR1 and CDR2 (germline): SEHNR, FQNEAQ (reference sequence). There are 14 residues in the CDR3. The V end lost 1 base, the J end lost 5 bases, and 11 bases lay between the germline ends. The CDR3 DNA sequence: TGTGCCAGCAGCTTAGTGGGGGCGAGTACTGAAGCTTTCTTT. Residues: CASSLVGASTEAFF.

The V call is TRBV7-3, the J call TRBJ2-3; 11 bases are a match to TRBD1. The CDR3 is 16 amino acids. V trimming: 5 bases; J trimming: 2 bases; junction bases outside the gene matches: 6. CDR1 SGHTA and CDR2 FQGTGA come from the germline V gene. CDR3 in amino acids: CASSPRTGGHTDTQYF. The CDR3 region has the DNA TGTGCCAGCAGCCCAAGGACAGGGGGCCACACAGATACGCAGTATTTT.

The chain carries TRBV7-2 and TRBJ2-1; D possibly corresponds to TRBD1 (5 bases). From germline, CDR1 is SGHTA and CDR2 FQGNSA. V was trimmed by 3 bases and J by 12 bases, leaving 15 bases between them. The CDR3 runs to 13 residues. This chain's CDR3 is CASSFFGAPGQFF. In nucleotides, the CDR3 is TGTGCCAGCAGCTTCTTTGGGGCCCCGGGGCAGTTCTTC.

This chain uses TRBV19 with TRBJ2-5, with TRBD2 identical over 11 bases. The CDR3 has 13 amino acids. Losses at the gene ends were 6 bases for V and 3 bases for J; bases not matched to a gene: 0. Germline V lookup: CDR1 LNHDA, CDR2 SQIVND (reference sequence). In DNA form, the CDR3 reads TGTGCCAGTAGGGGACTAGCGGAAGAGACCCAGTACTTC. This encodes CASRGLAEETQYF.

The rearrangement joins TRBV6-5 to TRBJ2-7; D may be TRBD1 or TRBD2 (6 bases each). Germline-derived CDR1 and CDR2 are MNHEY and SVGAGI. V shed 0 bases and J shed 0 bases, with 9 bases lying between them. This CDR3 contains 15 residues. The CDR3 DNA is TGTGCCAGCAGTTACTCGGAGGGGGTCTCCTACGAGCAGTACTTC. As protein: CASSYSEGVSYEQYF.

The V gene is TRBV19, the J gene TRBJ2-2, with 10 bases identical to TRBD1. V gave up 7 bases and J gave up 5 bases; unmatched junction bases: 7. This CDR3 spans 15 amino acids. Germline CDR1 is LNHDA and CDR2 is SQIVND (reference sequence). The CDR3 here is CASTPGTGETGELFF. CDR3 sequence (DNA): TGTGCCAGTACCCCCGGGACAGGGGAGACCGGGGAGCTGTTTTTT.

DNA for the CDR3: TGCGCCAGCAGCTTAGACAGCTCTACGGGGGGGGGCGAGCAGTACTTC. This codes for CASSLDSSTGGGEQYF. The chain carries TRBV5-1 and TRBJ2-7; 8 bases fit TRBD2. The V gene end was trimmed by 2 bases and the J gene end by 6 bases; junction bases not matched to a gene: 13. This CDR3 is built from 16 residues. CDR1 and CDR2 (germline): SGHRS, YFSETQ.

In its sample, this clone was seen once. The V gene is TRBV7-9, the J gene TRBJ2-1; TRBD1 matches 7 bases. The CDR3 totals 16 residues. The germline V gene has CDR1 SEHNR and CDR2 FQNEAQ (reference sequence). With 2 bases clipped from V and 8 bases from J, the junction kept 12 bases outside the gene matches. The CDR3 coding sequence is TGTGCCAGCAGCTTAATGAGGTCGAGGGGGCCCTATGAGCAGTTCTTC. Translating it yields CASSLMRSRGPYEQFF. The entire variable domain, with the rest obtained from reference TRBV7-9 and TRBJ2-1, is as follows: DTGVSQNPRHKITKRGQNVTFRCDPISEHNRLYWYRQTLGQGPEFLTYFQNEAQLEKSRLLSDRFSAERPKGSFSTLEIQRTEQGDSAMYLCASSLMRSRGPYEQFFGPGTRLTVL.

This clone was counted a few times. This chain uses TRBV3-1 (or the pseudogene TRBV3-2) with TRBJ2-1; D might be TRBD2 (5 bases). The CDR3 contains 13 residues. The germline V and J ends were trimmed by 7 bases and 9 bases, with 16 bases remaining between them. Germline CDR1 and CDR2: LGHDT and YNNKEL (reference sequence). DNA for the CDR3: TGTGCCAGCACCCCCCTCAGCGGAGGTGAGCAGTTCTTC. Its protein product is CASTPLSGGEQFF.

This rearrangement joins TRBV10-3 to TRBJ2-7, with D uncertain. Trimming stripped 4 bases from V and 7 bases from J, with 17 bases between. The germline V gene encodes CDR1 ENHRY and CDR2 SYGVKD. This CDR3 region has 14 residues. The CDR3 loop is CAISGFGLGMEQYF. The CDR3 DNA sequence: TGTGCCATCAGTGGTTTTGGCCTGGGGATGGAGCAGTACTTC.

The chain is built from TRBV20-1 and TRBJ2-5; 7 bases map to TRBD1. Germline-derived CDR1 and CDR2 are DFQATT and SNEGSKA (reference sequence). The length of the CDR3 is 13 residues. Trimming removed 3 bases from V and 6 bases from J; junction bases left unmatched: 7. DNA of the CDR3: TGCAGTGCTAGTGATACAGGGGTGCAGACCCAGTACTTC. This translates into CSASDTGVQTQYF.

The sample holds one count of this clone. The chain is built from TRBV9 and TRBJ1-6, with D perhaps TRBD1 (6 bases). The CDR3 is 15 amino acids. CDR1 and CDR2 from the germline V gene are SGDLS and YYNGEE. V was trimmed by 3 bases and J by 7 bases, leaving 14 bases between them. The CDR3: CASSEGGLLNSPLHF. The CDR3 nucleotides read TGTGCCAGCAGCGAGGGGGGACTGCTAAATTCACCCCTCCACTTT.

This rearrangement joins TRBV13 to TRBJ2-7, with D possibly called TRBD1 or TRBD2 (6 bases each). Germline loops: CDR1 PRHDT, CDR2 FYEKMQ (reference sequence). The length of the CDR3 is 15 residues. V was clipped by 5 bases and J by 5 bases, with 19 bases between them. This chain's CDR3 is CASSPTWPGEDEQYF. The CDR3 coding sequence is TGTGCCAGCAGCCCCACCTGGCCAGGGGAGGACGAGCAGTACTTC.

The rearrangement joins TRBV24-1 to TRBJ1-1; 7 nucleotides agree with TRBD1. The V segment lost 3 bases and the J segment 4 bases; nucleotides outside the gene matches: 1. The CDR3 covers 13 residues. Germline values: CDR1 KGHDR, CDR2 SFDVKD. The CDR3 DNA reads as TGTGCCACCAGTGATCACAGGGGCACTGAAGCTTTCTTT. Encoded protein: CATSDHRGTEAFF.

The chain has TRBV9 and TRBJ2-7, with TRBD1 matching over 9 bases. This CDR3 has 15 residues. Trimming at V came to 2 bases and at J to 2 bases, leaving 5 bases not matched to a gene. The germline CDR1 and CDR2 sequences are SGDLS and YYNGEE. The CDR3 nucleotides read TGTGCCAGCAGCGTGGGACAGGGCGCTACCTACGAGCAGTACTTC. Translated: CASSVGQGATYEQYF.

This chain joins TRBV5-1 and TRBJ1-2; a weak D match, TRBD1 (5 bases). Germline CDR1 reads SGHRS; CDR2 reads YFSETQ. Trimming shortened V by 0 bases and J by 2 bases, and 11 bases separated the two germline ends. This CDR3 has 15 residues. The CDR3 reads CASSLVRPGNYGYTF. The CDR3 DNA sequence: TGCGCCAGCAGCTTGGTGCGGCCAGGGAACTATGGCTACACCTTC.

The chain carries TRBV5-6 and TRBJ2-5; possibly TRBD1 or TRBD2 for D (5 bases each). Germline CDR1 and CDR2: SGHDT and YYEEEE. This CDR3 comprises 11 residues. V was cut by 3 bases and J by 5 bases, with 5 bases left in between. CDR3 amino acids: CASSWGETQYF. In nucleotides, the CDR3 is TGTGCCAGCAGCTGGGGGGAGACCCAGTACTTC.

The rearrangement joins TRBV5-6 to TRBJ1-2; 9 nucleotides align to TRBD1. Germline V lookup: CDR1 SGHDT, CDR2 YYEEEE. Trimming at V came to 5 bases and at J to 5 bases, leaving 16 bases not matched to a gene. There are 17 residues in the CDR3. CDR3 protein: CASRPAWDRDNRYGYTF. The DNA of the CDR3 is TGTGCCAGCAGACCCGCCTGGGACAGGGATAATAGATATGGCTACACCTTC. Full variable domain (remainder filled in from reference TRBV5-6 and TRBJ1-2): DAGVTQSPTHLIKTRGQQVTLRCSPKSGHDTVSWYQQALGQGPQFIFQYYEEEERQRGNFPDRFSGHQFPNYSSELNVNALLLGDSALYLCASRPAWDRDNRYGYTFGSGTRLTVV.

V is TRBV3-1 (or the pseudogene TRBV3-2) and J is TRBJ2-3; 12 bases agree with TRBD2. Germline V gives CDR1 LGHDT, CDR2 YNNKEL (reference sequence). This CDR3 comprises 16 residues. V trimming: 4 bases; J trimming: 3 bases; junction bases outside the gene matches: 5. CDR3: CASSPLTSGGTDTQYF. DNA for the CDR3: TGTGCCAGCAGCCCCCTGACTAGCGGGGGAACAGATACGCAGTATTTT.

This clone has only a few counts. The chain has TRBV19 and TRBJ1-5; 11 bases match TRBD1. CDR1 and CDR2 (germline): LNHDA, SQIVND (reference sequence). The CDR3 is 17 residues long. Trimming removed 7 bases from V and 2 bases from J; junction bases left unmatched: 10. The CDR3 reads CASTLSRDRGGNQPQHF. CDR3 nucleotides: TGTGCCAGTACCCTAAGTCGGGACAGGGGGGGCAATCAGCCCCAGCATTTT.

This clone appeared a few times. This chain links TRBV27 with TRBJ1-2; D might be TRBD1 (5 bases). The CDR3 sequence is 17 residues long. Deletions cut 2 bases from V and 7 bases from J, with 23 bases between. CDR1 and CDR2 (germline): MNHEY, SMNVEV (reference sequence). The CDR3 loop reads CASSLALRRGSLSGYTF. As DNA, the CDR3 is TGTGCCAGCAGTTTAGCCCTCAGAAGGGGATCTCTCTCTGGCTACACCTTC.